This TCR beta chain was identified in a study of response to subunit inactivated influenza vaccine (dated by TCRdb to the late 2010s). Some background on the complete study: Deep quantitative profiling of the T cell receptor repertoire was used in the study to follow responses to a trivalent subunit inactivated influenza vaccine.

What the work shows at the level of the full study, not this receptor alone: The authors proposed that each seasonal influenza vaccination may bring in only a limited number of new T cells.

The germline ends are 11 bases apart after V is trimmed by 6 bases and J by 3 bases. Based on the germline V gene, the CDR1 and CDR2 sequences are SGHTA and FQGTGA. The CDR3 goes from the cysteine to the phenylalanine over 13 residues. The only DNA kept is the CDR3, 39 bases in frame from the first base. Libraries were constructed by RT-PCR. Sequencing was performed on an Illumina HiSeq 2500. Starting from the raw public reads, TCRdb applied fastp trimming at Q25, assembled clones with MiXCR and retained in-frame beta chains. Entries that share a CDR3 protein sequence are merged under the most common genes and DNA. The sample table contains hundreds of thousands of distinct CDR3 sequences; only one count was recorded for approximately 12% of them. The ten largest clones take up 9.5% to 13% of the sample. This clonotype was seen a handful of times. Its antigen target is currently unknown. Base-call qualities are not available, and no considerably larger clone is one nucleotide away.

This material consisted of PBMCs from blood, taken on the day of vaccination. The receptor's source is a man in his forties or fifties who received an inactivated influenza vaccine. Donor details come from another sample of the same person, matched by shared clones. The rearranged segments are TRBV7-3 and TRBJ1-1, with an unclear D gene assignment. The DNA sequence is TGTGCCAGCAGTAAGGGTTTGGACACTGAAGCTTTCTTT. It encodes CASSKGLDTEAFF.